The 28 T cell receptor beta chains listed next were all sequenced from one sample in a study of cytomegalovirus exposure and HLA in healthy donors. It was with 60 Vbeta and 13 Jbeta primers that the PCR ran. Profiling relied on immunoSEQ multiplex PCR, and the TCRdb table lists in-frame clones only, not all of them. Seen here are 95,000 to 110,000 clones, less than 80% observed once, and the top ten hold 7.8%. Sequencing was performed on PBMCs. The receptors were sampled from a man younger than 40 in good health and CMV-seronegative.

There are a few counts of this clone. The chain is built from TRBV21-1 and TRBJ2-2; no DNA check was done on the table's D call, TRBD2. TRBV21-1 is tagged as a pseudogene. This CDR3 has 14 residues. In DNA, the CDR3 is TGTGCCAGCAGCAAAGGACTAGCCCTCGGGGAGCTGTTTTTT. Translating gives CASSKGLALGELFF.

The chain joins TRBV28 to TRBJ2-4, with TRBD1 as a possible D gene (7 bases). This CDR3 contains 20 residues. Germline V CDR1 and CDR2: MDHEN, SYDVKM. The V gene lost 5 bases and the J gene lost 3 bases, with 29 bases spanning the gap. DNA of the CDR3: TGTGCCAGCAGTCCAAGGAGGGGGCTCCCTCTATCCCCCTTCAAAAACATTCAGTACTTC. Residues: CASSPRRGLPLSPFKNIQYF.

The chain joins TRBV11-2 to TRBJ2-7; D unresolved. The CDR3 is 13 residues long. The germline V gene has CDR1 SGHAT and CDR2 FQNNGV. V lost 5 bases and J lost 0, with 8 bases in between. The CDR3 nucleotides are TGTGCCAGCAGCCCCCAGAACTCCTACGAGCAGTACTTC. Its protein product is CASSPQNSYEQYF.

The table lists this clone with a few counts. This chain links TRBV29-1 with TRBJ2-1, with TRBD2 matching over 7 bases. The germline CDR1 and CDR2 sequences are SQVTM and ANQGSEA. This CDR3 has 13 amino acids. With 4 bases clipped from V and 1 base from J, the junction kept 1 base outside the gene matches. The CDR3 reads CSVGGSSYNEQFF. CDR3 sequence (DNA): TGCAGCGTTGGCGGGAGTTCCTACAATGAGCAGTTCTTC.

J is TRBJ1-5 and V is TRBV7-2; D may be TRBD1 (5 bases). Trimming stripped 1 base from V and 3 bases from J, with 10 bases between. The CDR3 spans 15 residues. The germline CDR1 and CDR2 sequences are SGHTA and FQGNSA. The CDR3 spells CASSLVVRDNQPQHF. DNA of the CDR3: TGTGCCAGCAGCTTAGTGGTCAGGGACAATCAGCCCCAGCATTTT. Together with reference TRBV7-2 and TRBJ1-5, the CDR3 gives the full variable domain: GAGVSQSPSNKVTEKGKDVELRCDPISGHTALYWYRQSLGQGLEFLIYFQGNSAPDKSGLPSDRFSAERTGGSVSTLTIQRTQQEDSAVYLCASSLVVRDNQPQHFGDGTRLSIL.

This chain links TRBV30 with TRBJ2-5; 7 bases line up with TRBD1. The J call is uncertain, as TRBJ2-7 better fits the DNA end. CDR3 length: 13 amino acids. CDR1 and CDR2 (germline): GTSNPN, SVGIG (reference sequence). The chain's CDR3 is CAWNKGASYEQYF. Here the CDR3 DNA reads TGTGCCTGGAACAAGGGGGCTTCCTACGAGCAGTACTTC.

This clone was found many times. The gene calls are TRBV6-5 and TRBJ2-3; TRBD2 agrees at 11 bases. The germline V gene encodes CDR1 MNHEY and CDR2 SVGAGI. The CDR3 runs 16 residues. The trim removed 2 bases at V and 5 bases at J, leaving 6 bases unmatched. The CDR3 region has the DNA TGTGCCAGCAGTTACGTTTTCGGGACTAGCGGAGATACGCAGTATTTT. Translation gives CASSYVFGTSGDTQYF.

The table lists this clone with a few counts. The chain carries TRBV6-6 and TRBJ1-4, with 7 nucleotides matching TRBD1. Germline V gives CDR1 MNHNY, CDR2 SVGAGI (reference sequence). V shed 8 bases, J shed 1 base, and the junction held 4 bases outside the gene matches. The CDR3 is 14 residues long. CDR3: CASDRTGTNEKLFF. The CDR3 coding sequence is TGTGCCAGCGATAGGACAGGAACTAATGAAAAACTGTTTTTT.

CDR3 coding DNA: TGTGCCAGCAGCGTACAAGATACCGGCTCCTACAATGAGCAGTTCTTC. Translation gives CASSVQDTGSYNEQFF. The chain employs TRBV9 and TRBJ2-1; D not resolved. The V end lost 1 base, the J end lost 0 bases, and 11 bases lay between the germline ends. This CDR3 comprises 16 residues. Germline loops: CDR1 SGDLS, CDR2 YYNGEE.

V and J are TRBV29-1 and TRBJ1-4; 8 positions agree with TRBD1. From germline, CDR1 is SQVTM and CDR2 ANQGSEA. The J segment lost 4 bases and the V segment lost 6 bases, leaving 7 bases of the junction unmatched. The CDR3 spans 14 residues. The CDR3 DNA sequence: TGCAGCGTGTATGACAGGGGCCTTAATGAAAAACTGTTTTTT. It yields the protein CSVYDRGLNEKLFF.

The rearrangement uses TRBV19 and TRBJ2-5; 8 nucleotides align to TRBD1. V was pared by 7 bases and J by 1 base, with 11 bases of the junction left unmatched. Germline lookup yields CDR1 LNHDA and CDR2 SQIVND (reference sequence). CDR3 length: 16 amino acids. Written as DNA, the CDR3 is TGTGCCAGTAATCCACGGGGACAGGCGAGCCAAGAGACCCAGTACTTC. It translates to CASNPRGQASQETQYF.

This clone occurred a few times. The V call is TRBV7-9, the J call TRBJ2-5; 10 positions agree with TRBD2. The CDR3 is made up of 16 amino acids. The germline V gene has CDR1 SEHNR and CDR2 FQNEAQ (reference sequence). Trimming removed 5 bases from V and 4 bases from J; junction bases left unmatched: 10. This CDR3 reads CASSEKAGGLVETQYF. CDR3 in DNA: TGTGCCAGCAGCGAGAAAGCGGGGGGGCTTGTAGAGACCCAGTACTTC.

V usage is TRBV6-1 and J usage is TRBJ2-1; D not resolved. Trimming cost V 0 bases and J 6 bases, with 12 bases left between them. The CDR3 contains 15 residues. Germline CDR1 is MNHNS and CDR2 is SASEGT. CDR3 residues: CASSEAPKSGNEQFF. The CDR3 DNA sequence: TGTGCCAGCAGTGAAGCCCCGAAGTCGGGCAATGAGCAGTTCTTC.

The chain couples TRBV11-3 to TRBJ2-2, with 11 bases that match TRBD1. This CDR3 has 15 amino acids. The germline V gene encodes CDR1 SGHNT and CDR2 YENEEA. Unmatched junction bases numbered 6, after V lost 5 bases and J lost 7 bases. The CDR3 DNA is TGTGCCAGCAGCCCCGGGACAGGGGGTAACGGGGAGCTGTTTTTT. Protein product: CASSPGTGGNGELFF.

This clone appeared a few times. This chain uses TRBV19 with TRBJ2-5; 8 nucleotides align to TRBD1. J lost 4 bases, V lost 5 bases, and 6 bases had no gene match. This CDR3 has 14 amino acids. Germline loops: CDR1 LNHDA, CDR2 SQIVND (reference sequence). DNA of the CDR3: TGTGCCAGTAGTGAGCAGGGGGCGCGAGAGACCCAGTACTTC. Protein product: CASSEQGARETQYF.

The chain's CDR3 is CASSLPGQNQPQHF. CDR3 coding DNA: TGTGCCAGCAGCTTACCGGGACAGAATCAGCCCCAGCATTTT. This chain connects TRBV7-6 to TRBJ1-5; 7 nucleotides align to TRBD1. The CDR3 covers 14 residues. Losses at the gene ends were 2 bases for V and 4 bases for J; bases not matched to a gene: 2. Per the germline V gene, CDR1 is SGHVS and CDR2 is FNYEAQ.

V and J are TRBV18 and TRBJ2-2; D may be TRBD1 (5 bases). Germline values: CDR1 KGHSH, CDR2 LQKENI. The CDR3 runs 14 residues. The V gene lost 11 bases and the J gene lost 0 bases, with 13 bases spanning the gap. The CDR3 sequence is CAGMDTPNTGELFF. CDR3 nucleotides: TGTGCCGGGATGGACACGCCGAACACCGGGGAGCTGTTTTTT.

The rearrangement uses TRBV5-1 and TRBJ1-4; tentative D call: TRBD1 (5 bases). V gave up 1 base and J gave up 0 bases, with 13 bases separating them. There are 17 residues in the CDR3. Germline V lookup: CDR1 SGHRS, CDR2 YFSETQ. CDR3 amino acids: CASSLTGAAATNEKLFF. CDR3 DNA sequence: TGCGCCAGCAGCTTGACAGGCGCCGCTGCAACTAATGAAAAACTGTTTTTT. The entire variable domain, with the rest obtained from reference TRBV5-1 and TRBJ1-4, is as follows: KAGVTQTPRYLIKTRGQQVTLSCSPISGHRSVSWYQQTPGQGLQFLFEYFSETQRNKGNFPGRFSGRQFSNSRSEMNVSTLELGDSALYLCASSLTGAAATNEKLFFGSGTQLSVL.

The genes are TRBV4-1 and TRBJ2-5, with D possibly TRBD2 on 5 matching bases. The CDR3 spans 14 residues. Trimming left V 0 bases short and J 5 bases short, with 10 bases between. Germline CDR1 MGHRA, CDR2 YSYEKL. The CDR3 DNA sequence: TGCGCCAGCAGCCAAGATCTGGGGAGCGAGACCCAGTACTTC. This sequence encodes CASSQDLGSETQYF.

This clone appeared a single time. The rearrangement joins TRBV5-6 to TRBJ2-2; D not certain. Per germline, CDR1 SGHDT and CDR2 YYEEEE. V was cut by 3 bases and J by 0 bases, with 9 bases left in between. This CDR3 has 15 amino acids. Here the CDR3 DNA reads TGTGCCAGCAGCTCCTTAGCAACGAACACCGGGGAGCTGTTTTTT. Encoded protein: CASSSLATNTGELFF.

The chain combines TRBV28 with TRBJ1-5; possible D gene TRBD1, 6 bases. Germline assignment: CDR1 MDHEN and CDR2 SYDVKM. Between the trimmed V and J ends, which lost 6 bases and 0 bases, there was a span of 12 bases. This CDR3 is built from 15 residues. The CDR3 DNA is TGTGCCAGCAGATTGACAGGCTATAGCAATCAGCCCCAGCATTTT. As protein: CASRLTGYSNQPQHF.

The chain employs TRBV5-1 and TRBJ2-2, with D maybe TRBD1 (5 bases). The germline V gene encodes CDR1 SGHRS and CDR2 YFSETQ. Trimming cost V 1 base and J 0 bases, with 7 bases left between them. The CDR3 runs 15 residues. The CDR3 loop reads CASSLRTSNTGELFF. Written as DNA, the CDR3 is TGCGCCAGCAGCTTGCGGACATCGAACACCGGGGAGCTGTTTTTT.

The chain has TRBV27 and TRBJ2-7, with D possibly matching TRBD2 (5 bases). The CDR3 has 17 amino acids. Germline V lookup: CDR1 MNHEY, CDR2 SMNVEV (reference sequence). The germline V and J ends were trimmed by 0 bases and 0 bases, with 15 bases remaining between them. Written as DNA, the CDR3 is TGTGCCAGCAGTTTATCCTCCGGGCGGGTACACTCCTACGAGCAGTACTTC. Amino acid sequence: CASSLSSGRVHSYEQYF.

J is TRBJ1-5 and V is TRBV19, with 7 positions matching TRBD1. Germline V gene data show CDR1 as LNHDA and CDR2 as SQIVND (reference sequence). The CDR3 extends over 14 amino acids. The trim removed 5 bases at V and 6 bases at J, leaving 7 bases unmatched. CDR3 sequence: CASSAQGGGQPQHF. The CDR3 DNA sequence: TGTGCCAGTAGTGCCCAGGGGGGAGGTCAGCCCCAGCATTTT.

This rearrangement joins TRBV27 to TRBJ2-5; 9 nucleotides match TRBD1. The CDR3 contains 16 residues. After removal of 7 bases from V and 5 bases from J, the junction contained 14 bases not matched to a gene. The V gene's germline CDR1 is MNHEY and CDR2 SMNVEV (reference sequence). The CDR3 is CASNPLITGGWETQYF. The CDR3 region has the DNA TGTGCCAGCAACCCCCTTATTACAGGGGGCTGGGAGACCCAGTACTTC.

This clone was seen a few times. The V and J genes are TRBV5-1 and TRBJ2-5; 8 positions match TRBD1. The tail of the sequence fits TRBJ2-7 better, so the J call may be wrong. Germline V CDR1 and CDR2: SGHRS, YFSETQ. CDR3 size: 15 residues. CDR3 nucleotide sequence: TGCGCCAGCAGCTTGGGGGATGGGACAGGCTACGAGCAGTACTTC. This codes for CASSLGDGTGYEQYF.

CDR3 coding DNA: TGTGCCAGCAGTCGTAAGCGGGGCCTCTCGGGTAATGAGCAGTTCTTC. It specifies CASSRKRGLSGNEQFF. The rearrangement uses TRBV5-6 and TRBJ2-1, with 7 bases that match TRBD2. Germline CDR1 is SGHDT and CDR2 is YYEEEE. J gave up 7 bases and V 5 bases, and 15 bases lay outside the gene matches. CDR3 size: 16 residues.

The chain is built from TRBV7-3 and TRBJ2-5, with TRBD2 matching over 7 bases. V trimming: 5 bases; J trimming: 4 bases; junction bases outside the gene matches: 10. CDR3 length: 15 residues. Per the germline V gene, CDR1 is SGHTA and CDR2 is FQGTGA. The CDR3 coding sequence is TGTGCCAGCAGCACCTCGGGCGGGGGACTAGAGACCCAGTACTTC. Translating it yields CASSTSGGGLETQYF.